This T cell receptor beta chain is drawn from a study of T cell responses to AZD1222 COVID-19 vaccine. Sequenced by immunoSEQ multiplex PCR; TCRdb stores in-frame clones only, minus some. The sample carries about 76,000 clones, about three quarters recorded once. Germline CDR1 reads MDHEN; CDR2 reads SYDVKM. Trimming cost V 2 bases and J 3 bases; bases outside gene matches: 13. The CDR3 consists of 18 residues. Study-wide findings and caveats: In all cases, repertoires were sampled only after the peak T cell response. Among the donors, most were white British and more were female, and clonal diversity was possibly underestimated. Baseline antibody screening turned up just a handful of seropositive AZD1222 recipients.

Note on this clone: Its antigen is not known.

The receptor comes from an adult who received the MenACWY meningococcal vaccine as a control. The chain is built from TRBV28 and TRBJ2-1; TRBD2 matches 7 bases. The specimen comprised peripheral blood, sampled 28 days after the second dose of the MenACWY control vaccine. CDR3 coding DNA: TGTGCCAGCAGTTTAGCCCCCTCGGGTAGCGGGTACTACAATGAGCAGTTCTTC. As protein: CASSLAPSGSGYYNEQFF.